A single sample is the source of the 23 T cell receptor beta chains below, sequenced in a study of Ad26.COV2.S vaccination and SARS-CoV-2 variants. Produced via immunoSEQ multiplex PCR; TCRdb's table is partial and in-frame only. The repertoire includes about 390,000 clones, roughly nine tenths of them detected once, and approximately 3.7% sits in the top ten. The treatment: roughly 18 received Ad26.COV2.S at low or high dose, single or two shots; 5 received placebo; per-sample allocation not given. Collection of the samples took place on day 63 after the first injection of vaccine or placebo. Specimen: peripheral blood, collected in a trial of Ad26.COV2.S vaccine versus placebo. Source of these receptors: a person aged 18-60 years who received the Ad26.COV2.S COVID-19 vaccine or a placebo.

This rearrangement joins TRBV5-1 to TRBJ2-2; D not certain. From germline, CDR1 is SGHRS and CDR2 YFSETQ. The CDR3 spans 14 residues. V was clipped by 1 base and J by 2 bases, with 6 bases between them. The chain's CDR3 is CASSLPDNTGELFF. CDR3 coding DNA: TGCGCCAGCAGCTTGCCGGATAACACCGGGGAGCTGTTTTTT.

V gene TRBV12-3 or TRBV12-4 combines with J gene TRBJ2-3, with D uncertain. The length of the CDR3 is 13 residues. V was cut by 2 bases and J by 6 bases, with 9 bases left in between. The CDR3 DNA reads as TGTGCCAGCAGTTTAAGACGCCCGGATACGCAGTATTTT. Its protein product is CASSLRRPDTQYF.

The chain has TRBV2 and TRBJ2-2; no reliable D call. V dropped 2 bases and J dropped 0 bases, with 7 bases sitting between them. The germline V gene encodes CDR1 SNHLY and CDR2 FYNNEI. This CDR3 region has 15 residues. This chain's CDR3 is CASSEIPANTGELFF. The CDR3, as DNA: TGTGCCAGCAGTGAAATACCCGCGAACACCGGGGAGCTGTTTTTT.

This clone has a single count. This chain uses TRBV5-4 with TRBJ1-1, with D possibly TRBD1 on 6 matching bases. V lost 4 bases, J lost 5 bases, and 12 bases lay in between. CDR1 and CDR2 (germline): SGHNT, YYREEE (reference sequence). The CDR3 runs to 13 residues. CDR3 nucleotide sequence: TGTGCCAGCAGCCCCATGGGGGCTACTGAAGCTTTCTTT. Amino acids: CASSPMGATEAFF.

The CDR3 loop reads CASSLDRATDTQYF. The CDR3 DNA reads as TGTGCCAGCAGCTTGGACAGGGCCACAGATACGCAGTATTTT. The chain combines TRBV11-1 with TRBJ2-3; TRBD1 matches at 8 bases. Germline assignment: CDR1 SGHAT and CDR2 FQDESV (reference sequence). CDR3 length: 14 residues. With 3 bases clipped from V and 2 bases from J, the junction kept 1 base outside the gene matches.

The chain combines TRBV4-2 with TRBJ1-3; no clear D. The CDR3 spans 15 residues. Per the germline V gene, CDR1 is LGHNA and CDR2 is YNFKEQ. Trimming cost V 1 base and J 1 base, with 8 bases left between them. This chain's CDR3 is CASSQGAISGNTIYF. CDR3 nucleotide sequence: TGTGCCAGCAGCCAAGGGGCGATATCTGGAAACACCATATATTTT.

The chain recombines TRBV5-1 with TRBJ2-3, with 7 bases aligning to TRBD1. Per the germline V gene, CDR1 is SGHRS and CDR2 is YFSETQ. There are 16 residues in the CDR3. The V gene end was trimmed by 4 bases and the J gene end by 0 bases; junction bases not matched to a gene: 8. CDR3 loop: CASSIPQGVSTDTQYF. The DNA of the CDR3 is TGCGCCAGCAGCATACCCCAGGGGGTGAGCACAGATACGCAGTATTTT. Variable domain in full (rest from reference TRBV5-1 and TRBJ2-3): KAGVTQTPRYLIKTRGQQVTLSCSPISGHRSVSWYQQTPGQGLQFLFEYFSETQRNKGNFPGRFSGRQFSNSRSEMNVSTLELGDSALYLCASSIPQGVSTDTQYFGPGTRLTVL.

This clone was seen only a few times. The chain couples TRBV24-1 to TRBJ2-2; no reliable D call. Germline lookup yields CDR1 KGHDR and CDR2 SFDVKD. The V end was cut by 4 bases, the J end by 5 bases, with 7 bases between. This CDR3 is built from 13 residues. CDR3 amino acids: CATSESPTGELFF. The CDR3 nucleotides read TGTGCCACCAGTGAATCCCCGACCGGGGAGCTGTTTTTT.

A few counts support this clone. This chain links TRBV6-5 with TRBJ1-1, with no clear D. The CDR3 has 15 amino acids. Germline lookup yields CDR1 MNHEY and CDR2 SVGAGI. V dropped 6 bases and J dropped 3 bases, with 17 bases sitting between them. The CDR3 protein is CASRETAERHTEAFF. CDR3 DNA: TGTGCCAGCAGGGAGACGGCTGAGAGGCACACTGAAGCTTTCTTT.

The V call is TRBV5-1, the J call TRBJ2-1; 9 bases are a match to TRBD1. The V segment lost 4 bases and the J segment 4 bases; nucleotides outside the gene matches: 9. The germline V gene has CDR1 SGHRS and CDR2 YFSETQ. This CDR3 region has 16 residues. CDR3: CASSPLGDRVYNEQFF. Here the CDR3 DNA reads TGCGCCAGCAGCCCACTGGGGGACAGGGTTTACAATGAGCAGTTCTTC.

The CDR3 DNA reads TGTGCCAGCATCAGGGGACCGGGGGGATCTTACAATGAGCAGTTCTTC. This encodes CASIRGPGGSYNEQFF. The chain combines TRBV2 with TRBJ2-1, with a possible D match to TRBD2 (7 bases). CDR3 size: 16 residues. V lost 7 bases and J 4 bases, leaving 20 bases between the germline ends. CDR1 and CDR2 from the germline V gene are SNHLY and FYNNEI.

V is TRBV27 and J is TRBJ2-3; TRBD2 might be the D (5 bases). CDR1 is MNHEY and CDR2 is SMNVEV in the germline V gene (reference sequence). The CDR3 extends over 15 amino acids. V lost 5 bases to trimming and J lost 1 base, with 13 bases between them. This CDR3 reads CASSPGPAGTDTQYF. CDR3 nucleotides: TGTGCCAGCAGTCCAGGCCCAGCGGGCACAGATACGCAGTATTTT.

The V and J genes are TRBV6-5 and TRBJ2-7, with TRBD2 as a possible D gene (5 bases). The V and J ends lost 4 bases and 6 bases respectively, with 13 bases between them. The CDR3 covers 13 residues. The germline gives CDR1 MNHEY, CDR2 SVGAGI. CDR3 amino acids: CASSSPLRGEQYF. CDR3 DNA: TGTGCCAGCAGTTCCCCACTTCGGGGCGAGCAGTACTTC.

The CDR3 region is CASSQDPGSHFFSVYTF. CDR3 DNA sequence: TGTGCCAGCAGCCAAGACCCAGGAAGCCATTTTTTCTCAGTCTACACCTTC. The chain joins TRBV3-1 (or the pseudogene TRBV3-2) to TRBJ1-2; D is undetermined. The germline V gene has CDR1 LGHDT and CDR2 YNNKEL (reference sequence). V lost 0 bases and J lost 10, with 24 bases in between. This CDR3 has 17 residues.

The CDR3 is CASSLDRIYTQYF. The CDR3 nucleotides read TGTGCCAGCAGCTTAGATCGGATTTATACGCAGTATTTT. The gene calls are TRBV11-2 and TRBJ2-3, with D unresolved. The CDR3 has 13 residues. Trimming shortened V by 0 bases and J by 7 bases, and 8 bases separated the two germline ends. The germline gives CDR1 SGHAT, CDR2 FQNNGV.

This clone was seen only a few times. The rearrangement uses TRBV4-1 and TRBJ2-7, with TRBD1 matching over 9 bases. With V trimmed by 3 bases and J by 0 bases, 3 bases remained unmatched. Germline CDR1 reads MGHRA; CDR2 reads YSYEKL. The CDR3 runs to 15 residues. CDR3 in amino acids: CASSHGQGSSYEQYF. The CDR3 DNA follows: TGCGCCAGCAGCCACGGACAGGGGTCCTCCTACGAGCAGTACTTC.

This clone was found a few times. V is TRBV29-1 and J is TRBJ1-5, with TRBD1 identical over 10 bases. The CDR3 has 15 amino acids. J lost 2 bases, V lost 6 bases, and 7 bases had no gene match. CDR1 SQVTM and CDR2 ANQGSEA come from the germline V gene. The CDR3 bases are TGCAGCGTATCTCCGACAGGGGGCCGCAATCAGCCCCAGCATTTT. Amino acid sequence: CSVSPTGGRNQPQHF.

The rearrangement joins TRBV2 to TRBJ1-2, with D maybe TRBD1 (6 bases). The CDR3 is 13 residues long. Germline lookup yields CDR1 SNHLY and CDR2 FYNNEI. Trimming removed 8 bases at V and 5 bases at J, with 15 bases between. This CDR3 is CASGWGRNYGYTF. In nucleotides, the CDR3 is TGTGCCAGCGGGTGGGGGCGGAATTATGGCTACACCTTC.

As for this clone: Other DNA sequences of this sample code for an identical CDR3. The chain links TRBV9 to TRBJ2-7, with 8 bases identical to TRBD2. Germline CDR1 is SGDLS and CDR2 is YYNGEE. V shed 0 bases, J shed 2 bases, and the junction held 4 bases outside the gene matches. CDR3 length equals 15 residues. CDR3 DNA sequence: TGTGCCAGCAGCGTAGAGGCGGGGGGACCCTACGAGCAGTACTTC. It yields the protein CASSVEAGGPYEQYF. Complete variable domain (other parts from reference TRBV9 and TRBJ2-7): DSGVTQTPKHLITATGQRVTLRCSPRSGDLSVYWYQQSLDQGLQFLIQYYNGEERAKGNILERFSAQQFPDLHSELNLSSLELGDSALYFCASSVEAGGPYEQYFGPGTRLTVT.

V gene TRBV5-1 combines with J gene TRBJ2-2; D unclear. The CDR3 is 16 amino acids. Germline V gene sequence: CDR1 SGHRS, CDR2 YFSETQ. Deletions cut 4 bases from V and 0 bases from J, with 13 bases between. In DNA, the CDR3 is TGCGCCAGCAGCCTTCGGGCAGTTACGAACACCGGGGAGCTGTTTTTT. This encodes CASSLRAVTNTGELFF. Combining the CDR3 with reference TRBV5-1 and TRBJ2-2 gives the whole variable domain KAGVTQTPRYLIKTRGQQVTLSCSPISGHRSVSWYQQTPGQGLQFLFEYFSETQRNKGNFPGRFSGRQFSNSRSEMNVSTLELGDSALYLCASSLRAVTNTGELFFGEGSRLTVL.

The V gene is TRBV6-2 or TRBV6-3, the J gene TRBJ1-1; D is unclear. This CDR3 comprises 13 residues. V was cut by 2 bases and J by 7 bases, with 11 bases left in between. Germline loops: CDR1 MNHEY, CDR2 SVGEGT. Written as DNA, the CDR3 is TGTGCCAGCAGTTACGCCGCCCCGAGTGAAGCTTTCTTT. This codes for CASSYAAPSEAFF.

V and J are TRBV27 and TRBJ1-4, with 7 bases matching TRBD1. There are 18 residues in the CDR3. With 6 bases clipped from V and 8 bases from J, the junction kept 21 bases outside the gene matches. From germline, CDR1 is MNHEY and CDR2 SMNVEV (reference sequence). CDR3 in DNA: TGTGCCAGCAGCCTAACTTCTACTTCGACAGGGAAAGAGGAAAAACTGTTTTTT. Protein product: CASSLTSTSTGKEEKLFF.

The chain uses TRBV7-8 and TRBJ1-6; D perhaps matches TRBD1 (5 bases). In germline, CDR1 is SGHVS, CDR2 FQNEAQ. The CDR3 has 14 residues. Trimming took off 5 bases at V and 9 bases at J, with 14 bases between the two ends. In DNA form, the CDR3 reads TGTGCCAGCAGCAGGGACCAATCGGGTTCACCCCTCCACTTT. Translating it yields CASSRDQSGSPLHF.